This T cell receptor beta chain derives from a study of CD4 T cell repertoires in COVID-19. Assay: immunoSEQ multiplex PCR; the TCRdb copy retains only in-frame clones and omits some. The repertoire holds fewer than 10,000 clones, approximately 80% seen once, with around 2.1% in the top ten. Notes on this clone: Its antigen is currently unknown.

The memory T cells were sequenced right after ex vivo isolation, without culture. Notes on the study in general: Two or all three memory subsets shared several highly expanded SARS-CoV-2-reactive clonotypes.

Per the germline V gene, CDR1 is MDHEN and CDR2 is SYDVKM. The CDR3 contains 12 residues. The source is a human donor who had COVID-19. The chain uses TRBV28 and TRBJ2-5; a weak D match, TRBD1 (5 bases). Matching the DNA end better, TRBJ2-7 makes the J call doubtful. Material: effector memory CD4+ T cells from blood, obtained before the COVID-19 pandemic. CDR3 in DNA: TGTGCCAGCAGTACAGGTTTCTACGAGCAGTACTTC. This codes for CASSTGFYEQYF.